This TCR beta chain was found in a study of shared clonotypes between healthy human individuals. Splitting of each subset's genomic DNA was done evenly across several immunoSEQ plates. Clones were sequenced by immunoSEQ multiplex PCR, and TCRdb holds only the in-frame ones, with some missing. This repertoire shows 650,000 to 700,000 clones, roughly 91% found once; its top ten account for 34%. V lost 6 bases and J lost 3, with 18 bases in between. CDR1 is MDHEN, CDR2 SYDVKM, per germline. CDR3 length: 15 amino acids. The V and J genes are TRBV28 and TRBJ2-7; D ambiguous. The TCR was taken from a man younger than 35 in good health. Some clones in this sample may be carry-over from other donors' samples. The sample taken for sequencing was memory CD8+ T cells from PBMCs. The subset was: CD45RO+ cells pooled with CCR7-negative TemRA cells. CDR3 DNA sequence: TGTGCCAGCAGCCCAGTCCTGGGCGTGAGCTACGAGCAGTACTTC. This translates into CASSPVLGVSYEQYF.